This entry features one T cell receptor (beta chain) sequence. The antigen remains unidentified. The repertoire was sequenced with immunoSEQ multiplex PCR; TCRdb's copy has only in-frame clones and lacks some. The repertoire holds 250,000 to 350,000 clones, around 76% seen once, with roughly 5% in the top ten. This specimen belongs to a study of cytotoxic CD8 clonotypes in ibrutinib-treated CLL. Study-level results: Age-matched healthy donor levels were exceeded by baseline clonality, which tracked circulating CD8+ T-cell counts.

The CDR3 consists of 15 residues. The V segment lost 2 bases and the J segment 1 base; nucleotides outside the gene matches: 2. Germline V gives CDR1 SGHVS, CDR2 FNYEAQ. The material sequenced was PBMCs, taken at disease progression, from a patient treated with ibrutinib. The sequence derives from a human donor with chronic lymphocytic leukemia. V usage is TRBV7-6 and J usage is TRBJ1-1, with 9 positions matching TRBD1. CDR3 loop: CASSLLGQGNTEAFF. CDR3 coding DNA: TGTGCCAGCAGCTTATTGGGACAGGGGAACACTGAAGCTTTCTTT.